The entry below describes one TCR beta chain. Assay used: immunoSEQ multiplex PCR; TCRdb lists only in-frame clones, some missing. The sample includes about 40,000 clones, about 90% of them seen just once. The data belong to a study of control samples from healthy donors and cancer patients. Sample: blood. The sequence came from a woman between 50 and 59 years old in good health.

DNA of the CDR3: TGCAGCGTTGAAAAGCAGGGTAACACTGAAGCTTTCTTT. Encoded protein: CSVEKQGNTEAFF. This chain connects TRBV29-1 to TRBJ1-1; D might be TRBD1 (5 bases). Germline assignment: CDR1 SQVTM and CDR2 ANQGSEA. CDR3 size: 13 residues. V dropped 2 bases and J dropped 2 bases, with 9 bases sitting between them. Full variable domain (rest looked up from reference TRBV29-1 and TRBJ1-1): SAVISQKPSRDICQRGTSLTIQCQVDSQVTMMFWYRQQPGQSLTLIATANQGSEATYESGFVIDKFPISRPNLTFSTLTVSNMSPEDSSIYLCSVEKQGNTEAFFGQGTRLTVV.